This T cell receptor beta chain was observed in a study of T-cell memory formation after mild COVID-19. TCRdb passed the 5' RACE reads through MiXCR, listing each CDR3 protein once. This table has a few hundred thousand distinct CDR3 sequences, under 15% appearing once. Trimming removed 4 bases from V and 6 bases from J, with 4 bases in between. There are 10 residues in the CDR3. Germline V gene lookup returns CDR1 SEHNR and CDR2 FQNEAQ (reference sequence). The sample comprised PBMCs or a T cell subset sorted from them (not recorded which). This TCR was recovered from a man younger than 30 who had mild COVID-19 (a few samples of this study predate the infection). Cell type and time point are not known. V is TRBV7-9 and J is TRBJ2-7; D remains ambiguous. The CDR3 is CASSYGEQYF. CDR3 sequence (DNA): TGTGCCAGCAGCTACGGCGAGCAGTACTTC.